This T cell receptor beta chain emerged from a study of cytotoxic CD8 clonotypes in ibrutinib-treated CLL. Study-level information: Productive templates per sample averaged roughly 270,000; productive rearrangements, some 99,000.

In this sample, this clone turned up once. CDR3 length: 16 amino acids. Germline assignment: CDR1 LGHNA and CDR2 YSLEER. V lost 5 bases to trimming and J lost 3 bases; unmatched junction nucleotides: 5. The table came from immunoSEQ multiplex PCR; TCRdb's copy has only in-frame clones and leaves some out. The table shows roughly 30,000 clones, with roughly three quarters occurring only once. This receptor was obtained from a human donor with chronic lymphocytic leukemia. J is TRBJ1-4 and V is TRBV4-3, with TRBD1 identical over 11 bases. The sequenced sample was PBMCs, obtained after 36 months of ibrutinib treatment. The CDR3 coding sequence is TGCGCCAGCAGCACAAGGACAGGGGGCTCTAATGAAAAACTGTTTTTT. Its translation is CASSTRTGGSNEKLFF.